A single T cell receptor (beta chain) is shown here with its context. This record belongs to a study of shared T cell receptors in the human thymus. Generated by immunoSEQ multiplex PCR, the TCRdb table keeps only in-frame clones and is missing some. The sample carries hundreds of thousands of clones, more than 75% recorded once. Germline CDR1 SQVTM, CDR2 ANQGSEA. Germline trimming cut 7 bases from V and 6 bases from J; bases unmatched to any gene: 7. The CDR3 extends over 13 amino acids. The data also belong to a second study, concerning human thymus T cells. From that second work: Corrective cardiac surgery supplied the resected thymus tissue. Related research found strongly overlapping thymic repertoires in unrelated individuals.

The sequencing sample was made of thymocytes. The chain uses TRBV29-1 and TRBJ1-1, with 11 bases identical to TRBD1. This receptor was obtained from a boy under two years old with a congenital heart defect. In DNA form, the CDR3 reads TGCAGCGCAGGACAGGGGGCCGGCGCTGAAGCTTTCTTT. Protein sequence: CSAGQGAGAEAFF.